Below, one T cell receptor (beta chain) is given with its context. This record comes from a study of shared T cell receptors in the human thymus. Losses at the gene ends were 4 bases for V and 4 bases for J; bases not matched to a gene: 0. CDR1 and CDR2 from the germline V gene are WNHNN and SYGVQD (reference sequence). The CDR3 length is 13 residues. Sequencing used immunoSEQ multiplex PCR; TCRdb keeps in-frame clones, though not all of them. The sample holds hundreds of thousands of clones, around 89% seen once. The sample was also reused in another study, on human thymus T cells. That investigation notes: There appeared to be biased usage of V and J genes in thymic and blood repertoires. Related research examined unrelated individuals and reported that their thymic repertoires overlapped highly.

J is TRBJ2-3 and V is TRBV10-1; the match to TRBD2 covers 9 bases. Sequenced material: thymocytes. The sequence came from a boy under two years old with a congenital heart defect. CDR3 DNA sequence: TGCGCCAGCAGTGGCGGGAGGGCAGATACGCAGTATTTT. Encoded protein: CASSGGRADTQYF.